What follows are 26 T cell receptor beta chains derived from one specimen sequenced in a study of T cell responses to AZD1222 COVID-19 vaccine. Sequenced by immunoSEQ multiplex PCR; TCRdb stores in-frame clones only, minus some. The sample records 200,000 or so clones, 85% to 90% being singletons. The specimen comprised peripheral blood, sampled on day 0 of MenACWY control vaccination. The source of these receptors is an adult in good health.

The rearrangement links TRBV6-2 or TRBV6-3 to TRBJ2-1; 9 bases map to TRBD2. CDR1 MNHEY and CDR2 SVGEGT come from the germline V gene. Trimming at V came to 4 bases and at J to 4 bases, leaving 5 bases not matched to a gene. CDR3 length: 15 residues. CDR3: CASSFERGAYNEQFF. In DNA, the CDR3 is TGTGCCAGCAGTTTTGAGCGGGGGGCTTACAATGAGCAGTTCTTC.

The rearrangement links TRBV5-1 to TRBJ2-4; 9 nucleotides match TRBD1. CDR3 length: 18 residues. The junction had 12 bases not matched to a gene; V was cut back by 4 bases and J by 1 base. Germline V gene sequence: CDR1 SGHRS, CDR2 YFSETQ. CDR3 amino acids: CASSITGGEGGAKNIQYF. The CDR3 DNA sequence: TGCGCCAGCAGCATCACAGGGGGCGAAGGAGGCGCCAAAAACATTCAGTACTTC.

The table lists this clone with a count of one. The chain recombines TRBV28 with TRBJ2-3, with 8 nucleotides matching TRBD2. This CDR3 region has 18 residues. Trimming cost V 3 bases and J 1 base; bases outside gene matches: 12. Germline V gene data show CDR1 as MDHEN and CDR2 as SYDVKM. The CDR3 DNA follows: TGTGCCAGCAGTTTCGGGGGGGGCTCCTCGAGGGGCACAGATACGCAGTATTTT. Protein: CASSFGGGSSRGTDTQYF.

V usage is TRBV5-6 and J usage is TRBJ1-6; TRBD1 matches 7 bases. Germline CDR1 is SGHDT and CDR2 is YYEEEE. The CDR3 totals 14 residues. The V gene end was trimmed by 0 bases and the J gene end by 9 bases; junction bases not matched to a gene: 3. CDR3 coding DNA: TGTGCCAGCAGCTTGGGTCAGGGGGGTTCACCCCTCCACTTT. Amino acid sequence: CASSLGQGGSPLHF.

In its sample, this clone was seen once. Here the CDR3 reads CASSPTPQGTAFF. CDR3 sequence (DNA): TGTGCCAGCAGCCCAACTCCACAGGGTACAGCTTTCTTT. The rearrangement uses TRBV7-6 and TRBJ1-1, with D perhaps matching TRBD1 (6 bases). V gave up 5 bases and J gave up 10 bases, with 17 bases separating them. The V gene's germline CDR1 is SGHVS and CDR2 FNYEAQ. The CDR3 is 13 amino acids.

This sequence joins TRBV28 and TRBJ2-7; 8 positions agree with TRBD1. Germline V gene sequence: CDR1 MDHEN, CDR2 SYDVKM. This CDR3 comprises 15 residues. The junction had 12 bases not matched to a gene; V was cut back by 6 bases and J by 5 bases. CDR3 DNA sequence: TGTGCCAGCAGCCCAGGACAGGGAGCGCTTCACGAGCAGTACTTC. Protein: CASSPGQGALHEQYF.

This chain connects TRBV7-2 to TRBJ1-2; 11 bases are shared with TRBD1. Germline loops: CDR1 SGHTA, CDR2 FQGNSA. J was trimmed by 4 bases and V by 3 bases; bases with no gene match: 4. The CDR3 has 15 residues. The CDR3 sequence: CASSLWDRGSYGYTF. Here the CDR3 DNA reads TGTGCCAGCAGCTTGTGGGACAGGGGGTCCTATGGCTACACCTTC.

This chain joins TRBV6-4 and TRBJ2-3, with TRBD2 matching over 10 bases. This CDR3 spans 15 amino acids. The V gene end was trimmed by 8 bases and the J gene end by 1 base; junction bases not matched to a gene: 6. Germline assignment: CDR1 MRHNA and CDR2 SNTAGT. CDR3 DNA: TGTGCCAGCTCCTTAGCGGGGGGCGGCACAGATACGCAGTATTTT. Protein product: CASSLAGGGTDTQYF.

V is TRBV11-3 and J is TRBJ2-1; 9 bases agree with TRBD1. Germline-derived CDR1 and CDR2 are SGHNT and YENEEA. This CDR3 region has 17 residues. Trimming took 2 bases from V and 7 from J; bases not matched to a gene: 12. The CDR3 spells CASSLSLGQGLSNEQFF. The CDR3 nucleotides read TGTGCCAGCAGCTTAAGTTTAGGACAGGGGCTTTCGAATGAGCAGTTCTTC.

This sequence joins TRBV3-1 (or the pseudogene TRBV3-2) and TRBJ1-3, with a possible D match to TRBD1 (6 bases). Germline CDR1 LGHDT, CDR2 YNNKEL (reference sequence). The CDR3 has 15 residues. V lost 0 bases and J lost 4, with 10 bases in between. The CDR3 sequence: CASSQEQGAGNTIYF. The CDR3 bases are TGTGCCAGCAGCCAAGAACAGGGCGCGGGAAACACCATATATTTT.

In its sample, this clone was seen once. The chain joins TRBV5-1 to TRBJ2-2; D gene unclear. Germline-derived CDR1 and CDR2 are SGHRS and YFSETQ. There are 14 residues in the CDR3. V was trimmed by 0 bases and J by 6 bases, leaving 9 bases between them. The CDR3, as DNA: TGCGCCAGCAGCTTGGAATCCCCTTCCGGGGAGCTGTTTTTT. This translates into CASSLESPSGELFF.

This chain links TRBV28 with TRBJ1-4, with D possibly matching TRBD1 (5 bases). Germline V CDR1 and CDR2: MDHEN, SYDVKM. Trimming pared 2 bases from V and 6 bases from J, leaving 16 bases between. The length of the CDR3 is 16 residues. CDR3 DNA: TGTGCCAGCAGTTTACCCACCGGGACTCCCGATGAAAAACTGTTTTTT. Translating it yields CASSLPTGTPDEKLFF.

This chain uses TRBV6-2 or TRBV6-3 with TRBJ2-7; TRBD1 agrees at 11 bases. Losses at the gene ends were 6 bases for V and 6 bases for J; bases not matched to a gene: 7. The CDR3 has 14 residues. CDR1 MNHEY and CDR2 SVGEGT come from the germline V gene. Here the CDR3 reads CASSLGQGAGEQYF. The CDR3, as DNA: TGTGCCAGCAGCCTAGGACAGGGGGCGGGCGAGCAGTACTTC.

The chain carries TRBV9 and TRBJ1-3; TRBD1 matches 8 bases. CDR3 length equals 17 residues. The trim removed 0 bases at V and 0 bases at J, leaving 5 bases unmatched. Germline CDR1 and CDR2: SGDLS and YYNGEE. CDR3: CASSVGDRTSSGNTIYF. CDR3 in DNA: TGTGCCAGCAGCGTAGGGGACAGGACGAGCTCTGGAAACACCATATATTTT.

CDR3: CASSSGQGAVKGYTF. The CDR3 nucleotides are TGTGCCAGCAGCTCCGGACAGGGGGCAGTGAAGGGCTACACCTTC. The chain combines TRBV11-1 with TRBJ1-2, with TRBD1 identical over 11 bases. After removal of 4 bases from V and 8 bases from J, the junction contained 9 bases not matched to a gene. The CDR3 is made up of 15 amino acids. Per the germline V gene, CDR1 is SGHAT and CDR2 is FQDESV (reference sequence).

This chain links TRBV24-1 with TRBJ2-2; 9 nucleotides line up with TRBD2. Germline V gives CDR1 KGHDR, CDR2 SFDVKD. V was pared by 3 bases and J by 5 bases, with 3 bases of the junction left unmatched. The CDR3 is 15 amino acids. CDR3 sequence (DNA): TGTGCCACCAGTGATCCCAGCGGGAGGACCGGGGAGCTGTTTTTT. It translates to CATSDPSGRTGELFF.

V gene TRBV9 combines with J gene TRBJ2-3; maybe TRBD1 (6 bases). Trimming took off 0 bases at V and 0 bases at J, with 8 bases between the two ends. The CDR3 consists of 15 residues. Germline V gene sequence: CDR1 SGDLS, CDR2 YYNGEE. This CDR3 is CASSVAGDSTDTQYF. The CDR3 coding sequence is TGTGCCAGCAGCGTAGCAGGGGATAGCACAGATACGCAGTATTTT.

In regard to this clone: The sample has other DNA sequences that encode this CDR3 too. The J gene is TRBJ2-3, the V gene TRBV6-5; D is possibly TRBD2 (6 bases). Trimming pared 0 bases from V and 4 bases from J, leaving 11 bases between. Germline lookup yields CDR1 MNHEY and CDR2 SVGAGI. The CDR3 has 15 residues. The CDR3 coding sequence is TGTGCCAGCAGTTACTCGACGGGAGTCCCAGATACGCAGTATTTT. Protein sequence: CASSYSTGVPDTQYF.

The V and J genes are TRBV9 and TRBJ1-4; TRBD1 is a possible D gene (5 bases). The CDR3 covers 17 residues. The V end was cut by 0 bases, the J end by 0 bases, with 12 bases between. Per the germline V gene, CDR1 is SGDLS and CDR2 is YYNGEE. CDR3 protein: CASSVDGGFATNEKLFF. CDR3 nucleotides: TGTGCCAGCAGCGTAGACGGGGGGTTTGCAACTAATGAAAAACTGTTTTTT. Based on the CDR3 plus reference TRBV9 and TRBJ1-4, the full variable domain is DSGVTQTPKHLITATGQRVTLRCSPRSGDLSVYWYQQSLDQGLQFLIQYYNGEERAKGNILERFSAQQFPDLHSELNLSSLELGDSALYFCASSVDGGFATNEKLFFGSGTQLSVL.

This chain links TRBV18 with TRBJ1-3; D unresolved. V lost 3 bases to trimming and J lost 6 bases, with 9 bases between them. The CDR3 consists of 13 residues. From germline, CDR1 is KGHSH and CDR2 LQKENI. The CDR3 protein is CASSPAQENTIYF. The CDR3 region has the DNA TGTGCCAGCTCACCGGCGCAGGAAAACACCATATATTTT. Using reference TRBV18 and TRBJ1-3 for the parts outside the CDR3, the full variable domain is NAGVMQNPRHLVRRRGQEARLRCSPMKGHSHVYWYRQLPEEGLKFMVYLQKENIIDESGMPKERFSAEFPKEGPSILRIQQVVRGDSAAYFCASSPAQENTIYFGEGSWLTVV.

V gene TRBV25-1 combines with J gene TRBJ2-7; D is possibly TRBD2 (7 bases). The CDR3 length is 13 residues. Germline CDR1 MGHDK, CDR2 SYGVNS. V was trimmed by 5 bases and J by 6 bases, leaving 14 bases between them. The CDR3 coding sequence is TGTGCCAGCAGTCCCGAGGGGGGGCTCGAGCAGTACTTC. Residues: CASSPEGGLEQYF.

This chain uses TRBV27 with TRBJ1-5, with D perhaps matching TRBD1 (5 bases). Germline V gives CDR1 MNHEY, CDR2 SMNVEV (reference sequence). V was trimmed by 8 bases and J by 2 bases, leaving 13 bases between them. This CDR3 is built from 14 residues. The CDR3 loop reads CASLRQIGNQPQHF. The CDR3 DNA reads TGTGCCAGCCTTAGACAGATCGGCAATCAGCCCCAGCATTTT.

The chain has TRBV20-1 and TRBJ2-7, with 7 positions matching TRBD1. J was trimmed by 2 bases and V by 3 bases; bases with no gene match: 7. The germline V gene encodes CDR1 DFQATT and CDR2 SNEGSKA (reference sequence). This CDR3 is 14 amino acids long. This CDR3 reads CSASLGQETYEQYF. CDR3 bases: TGCAGTGCTAGTCTCGGACAGGAGACCTACGAGCAGTACTTC.

The rearrangement links TRBV21-1 to TRBJ2-7; TRBD2 is the table's D call, not checked against the DNA. TRBV21-1 is shown as a pseudogene. The CDR3 covers 16 residues. The CDR3 DNA reads TGTGCCAGCAGCAAGGATCTAGCGGTCAGCTCCTACGAGCAGTACTTC. Its translation is CASSKDLAVSSYEQYF.

The chain has TRBV2 and TRBJ2-7; D might be TRBD2 (6 bases). V was cut by 8 bases and J by 9 bases, with 8 bases left in between. The germline gives CDR1 SNHLY, CDR2 FYNNEI. CDR3 length: 9 amino acids. CDR3 sequence reads: CASGGRQYF. The CDR3 nucleotides read TGTGCCAGCGGAGGGCGGCAGTACTTC.

The chain is built from TRBV7-3 and TRBJ2-1; 8 bases align to TRBD2. The V segment lost 4 bases and the J segment 9 bases; nucleotides outside the gene matches: 14. Germline CDR1 is SGHTA and CDR2 is FQGTGA. The CDR3 runs 16 residues. This CDR3 reads CASSSGASGPWAEQFF. The DNA for the CDR3 is TGTGCCAGCAGCTCCGGAGCTAGCGGGCCCTGGGCTGAGCAGTTCTTC.